The T cell receptor (beta chain) described here comes from a study of tumor-infiltrating lymphocytes in primary liver carcinoma. Study background: The patient group consisted of men and women aged 30 to 69 years. Every sample contained roughly 3.65 to 8 million productive TCRbeta reads, and these numbers were similar from one tissue type to another.

The authors took blood RNA from unsorted whole blood and also extracted germline DNA. Points on this clonotype: Antigen unknown.

Study-level findings and limits: The overlap of tumor-adjacent and tumor-blood pairs was smaller than that of tumor region pairs. Each sample was bulk and unsorted; consequently, CD4+ and CD8+ repertoires were not compared.

A constant-region primer primed TCR beta cDNA synthesis from about 550 ng of total RNA. What produced the TCR beta libraries was three nested multiplex PCR rounds using slightly modified ARM-PCR. TRBV1-TRBV30 forward and Cbeta reverse primers drove the first two roughly 10-cycle rounds. Each CDR3 protein gets one entry after TCRdb re-called the multiplex PCR reads with MiXCR. The sample yields 180,000 or so distinct CDR3 sequences, about 60% seen once. V lost 7 bases and J lost 6, with 7 bases in between. The CDR3 is 11 amino acids. Germline assignment: CDR1 MDHEN and CDR2 SYDVKM. This clonotype originated in a man aged 35 to 55 with primary liver carcinoma and hepatitis B virus infection. The rearrangement links TRBV28 to TRBJ1-5; D not certain. The specimen sequenced was peripheral blood. This chain's CDR3 is CASMQGQPQHF. The CDR3, as DNA: TGTGCCAGCATGCAAGGTCAGCCCCAGCATTTT.